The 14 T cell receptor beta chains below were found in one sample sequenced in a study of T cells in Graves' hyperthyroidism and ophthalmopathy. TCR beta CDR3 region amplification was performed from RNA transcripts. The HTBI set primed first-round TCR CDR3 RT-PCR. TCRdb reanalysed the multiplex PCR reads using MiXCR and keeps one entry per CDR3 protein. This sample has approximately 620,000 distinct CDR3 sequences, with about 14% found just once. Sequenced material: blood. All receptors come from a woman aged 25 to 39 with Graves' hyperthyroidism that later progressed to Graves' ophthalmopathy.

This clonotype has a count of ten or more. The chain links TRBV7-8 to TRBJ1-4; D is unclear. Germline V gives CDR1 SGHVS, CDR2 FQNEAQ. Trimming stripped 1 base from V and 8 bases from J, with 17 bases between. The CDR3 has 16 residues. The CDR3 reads CASSLGSGMRDEKLFF. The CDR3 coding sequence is TGTGCCAGCAGCTTAGGGTCCGGGATGCGAGACGAAAAACTGTTTTTT.

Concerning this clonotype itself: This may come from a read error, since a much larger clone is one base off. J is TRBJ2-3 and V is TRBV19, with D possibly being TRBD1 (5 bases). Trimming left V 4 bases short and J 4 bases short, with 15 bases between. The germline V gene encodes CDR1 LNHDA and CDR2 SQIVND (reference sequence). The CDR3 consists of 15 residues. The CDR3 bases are TGTGCCAGTAGTACCCGGGCAGGGTTAGCAGATACGCAGTATTTT. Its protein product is CASSTRAGLADTQYF.

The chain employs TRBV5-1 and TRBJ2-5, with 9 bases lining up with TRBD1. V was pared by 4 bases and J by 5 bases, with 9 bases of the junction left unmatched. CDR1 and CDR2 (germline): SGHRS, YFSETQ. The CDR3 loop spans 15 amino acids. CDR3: CASSLGQGGGETQYF. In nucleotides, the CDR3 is TGCGCCAGCAGCCTGGGACAGGGTGGAGGGGAGACCCAGTACTTC.

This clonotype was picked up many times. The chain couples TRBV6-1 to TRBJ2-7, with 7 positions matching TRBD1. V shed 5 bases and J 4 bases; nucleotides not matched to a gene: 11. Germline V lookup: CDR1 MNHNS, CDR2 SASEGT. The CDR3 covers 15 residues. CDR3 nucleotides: TGTGCCAGCAGTCTCCCTCGGGACAGAGAATACGAGCAGTACTTC. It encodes CASSLPRDREYEQYF.

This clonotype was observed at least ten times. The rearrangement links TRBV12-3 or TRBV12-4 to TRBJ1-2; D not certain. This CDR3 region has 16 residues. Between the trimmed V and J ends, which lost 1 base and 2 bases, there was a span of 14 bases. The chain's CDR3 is CASSLEGPPQNYGYTF. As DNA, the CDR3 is TGTGCCAGCAGTTTAGAAGGACCGCCACAAAACTATGGCTACACCTTC.

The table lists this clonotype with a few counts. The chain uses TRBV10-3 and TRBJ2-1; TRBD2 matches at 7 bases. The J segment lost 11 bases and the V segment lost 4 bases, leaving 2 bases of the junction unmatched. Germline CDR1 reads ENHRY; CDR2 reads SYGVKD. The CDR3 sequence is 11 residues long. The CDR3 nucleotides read TGTGCCATCAGTGGCGGGAGCAAGCAGTTCTTC. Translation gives CAISGGSKQFF.

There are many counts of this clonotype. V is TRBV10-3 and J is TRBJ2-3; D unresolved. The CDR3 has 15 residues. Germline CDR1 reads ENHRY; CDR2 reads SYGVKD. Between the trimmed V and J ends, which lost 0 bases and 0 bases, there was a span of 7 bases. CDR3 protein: CAISESGSSTDTQYF. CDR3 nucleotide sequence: TGTGCCATCAGTGAGTCGGGATCTAGCACAGATACGCAGTATTTT.

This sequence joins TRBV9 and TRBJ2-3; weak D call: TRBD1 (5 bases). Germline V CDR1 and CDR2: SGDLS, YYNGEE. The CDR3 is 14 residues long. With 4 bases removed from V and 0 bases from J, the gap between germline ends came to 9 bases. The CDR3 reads CASSTQDSTDTQYF. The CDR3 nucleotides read TGTGCCAGCAGCACACAGGACAGCACAGATACGCAGTATTTT.

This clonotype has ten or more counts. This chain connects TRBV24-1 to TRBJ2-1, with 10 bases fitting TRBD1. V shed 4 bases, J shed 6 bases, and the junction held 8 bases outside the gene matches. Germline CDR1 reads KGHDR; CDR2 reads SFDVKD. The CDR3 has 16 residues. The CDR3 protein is CATSDTRQGAINEQFF. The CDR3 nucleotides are TGTGCCACCAGTGACACGAGACAGGGGGCGATCAATGAGCAGTTCTTC.

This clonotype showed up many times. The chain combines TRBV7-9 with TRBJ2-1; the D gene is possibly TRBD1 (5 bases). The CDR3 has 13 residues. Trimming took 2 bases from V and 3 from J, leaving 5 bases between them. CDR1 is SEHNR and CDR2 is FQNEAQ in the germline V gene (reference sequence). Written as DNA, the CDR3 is TGTGCCAGCAGCTTACAGGGCTACAATGAGCAGTTCTTC. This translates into CASSLQGYNEQFF.

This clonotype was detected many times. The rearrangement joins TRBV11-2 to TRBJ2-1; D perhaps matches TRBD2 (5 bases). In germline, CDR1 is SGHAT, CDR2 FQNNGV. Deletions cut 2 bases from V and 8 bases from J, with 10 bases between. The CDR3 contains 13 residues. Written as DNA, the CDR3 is TGTGCCAGCAGCTTAAGGACCGGGGATGAGCAGTTCTTC. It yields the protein CASSLRTGDEQFF. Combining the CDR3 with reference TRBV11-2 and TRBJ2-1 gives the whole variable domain EAGVAQSPRYKIIEKRQSVAFWCNPISGHATLYWYQQILGQGPKLLIQFQNNGVVDDSQLPKDRFSAERLKGVDSTLKIQPAKLEDSAVYLCASSLRTGDEQFFGPGTRLTVL.

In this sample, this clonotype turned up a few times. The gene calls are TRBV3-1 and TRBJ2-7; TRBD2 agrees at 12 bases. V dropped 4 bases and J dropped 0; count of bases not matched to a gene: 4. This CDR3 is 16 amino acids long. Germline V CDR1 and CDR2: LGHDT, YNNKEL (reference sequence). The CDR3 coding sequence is TGTGCCAGCAGCCCTAGGACTAGCGGGAACTCCTACGAGCAGTACTTC. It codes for CASSPRTSGNSYEQYF.

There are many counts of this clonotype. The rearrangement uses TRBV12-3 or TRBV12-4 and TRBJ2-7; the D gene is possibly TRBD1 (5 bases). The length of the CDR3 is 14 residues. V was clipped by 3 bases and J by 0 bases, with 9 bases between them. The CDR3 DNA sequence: TGTGCCAGCAGTTTGAGGCAGGGCTCCTACGAGCAGTACTTC. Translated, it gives CASSLRQGSYEQYF.

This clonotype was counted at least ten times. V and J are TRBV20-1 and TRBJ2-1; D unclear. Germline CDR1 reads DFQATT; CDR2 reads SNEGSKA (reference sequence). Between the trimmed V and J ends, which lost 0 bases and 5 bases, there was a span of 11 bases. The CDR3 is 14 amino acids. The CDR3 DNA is TGCAGTGCTAGAGATCCGAGTTTACACAATGAGCAGTTCTTC. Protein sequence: CSARDPSLHNEQFF.